This TCR beta chain comes out of a study of T cells in localized non-small cell lung cancer. Study-level points and caveats: A higher density of T cells in blood coincided with extended overall survival. Maximal T cell clonality occurred in uninvolved adjacent lung, with tumor ranking below it. A median about 62 of the top 100 tumor clones appeared in adjacent lung.

Generated by immunoSEQ multiplex PCR, the TCRdb table keeps only in-frame clones and is missing some. The repertoire holds some 24,000 clones, about 94% seen once, with 2.5% to 3% in the top ten. The CDR3 contains 13 residues. V lost 1 base, J lost 7 bases, and 8 bases lay in between. The germline V gene has CDR1 SGHTA and CDR2 FQGTGA. A note on this clone: Its matching antigen is unknown.

The chain links TRBV7-3 to TRBJ2-1; D gene unclear. Here the sequenced sample was peripheral blood, taken before any cancer treatment. The TCR sequence derives from a woman aged 35 to 69 with stage I lung adenocarcinoma. CDR3 loop: CASSLKSVNEQFF. The CDR3 region has the DNA TGTGCCAGCAGCTTAAAGAGTGTTAATGAGCAGTTCTTC.